One sample yielded the 25 T cell receptor beta chains listed below, sequenced in a study of neoadjuvant nivolumab and ipilimumab in lung cancer. Sequencing was performed with immunoSEQ multiplex PCR; in TCRdb, only in-frame clones are kept and a portion is missing. The sample has 3,500 to 5,000 clones, roughly 83% seen once. Material: peripheral blood, obtained after neoadjuvant nivolumab, alone or with ipilimumab, at or shortly before surgery. The receptor source for this set is an adult with non-small cell lung cancer.

The chain combines TRBV19 with TRBJ1-2, with 10 positions matching TRBD1. The CDR3 is 17 amino acids. CDR1 and CDR2 (germline): LNHDA, SQIVND (reference sequence). V was clipped by 0 bases and J by 2 bases; unmatched bases: 6. CDR3 bases: TGTGCCAGTAGTATAGATCACTCGACAGGGGGCAACTATGGCTACACCTTC. Translation: CASSIDHSTGGNYGYTF.

The V gene is TRBV4-1, the J gene TRBJ1-5, with TRBD1 matching 8 bases. The CDR3 sequence is 14 residues long. Germline values: CDR1 MGHRA, CDR2 YSYEKL. Trimming at V came to 6 bases and at J to 3 bases, leaving 4 bases not matched to a gene. In nucleotides, the CDR3 is TGCGCCAGCAGACCGGACAGGGACAATCAGCCCCAGCATTTT. This sequence encodes CASRPDRDNQPQHF.

V is TRBV5-4 and J is TRBJ1-2; the match to TRBD1 covers 7 bases. Germline-derived CDR1 and CDR2 are SGHNT and YYREEE (reference sequence). V dropped 1 base and J dropped 7; count of bases not matched to a gene: 10. This CDR3 is built from 15 residues. This chain's CDR3 is CASSLKQGPMSGYTF. The CDR3 nucleotides read TGTGCCAGCAGCTTGAAACAGGGGCCTATGTCTGGCTACACCTTC.

V is TRBV10-1 and J is TRBJ1-5; D is unresolved. The CDR3 is 16 amino acids. Germline V gene lookup returns CDR1 WNHNN and CDR2 SYGVQD (reference sequence). V gave up 8 bases and J gave up 1 base, with 18 bases separating them. The CDR3 nucleotides read TGCGCCAGCTCGGATGTGGGCGGTGGGAGCAATCAGCCCCAGCATTTT. This sequence encodes CASSDVGGGSNQPQHF.

CDR3 amino acids: CASSGGRGDTEAFF. The DNA for the CDR3 is TGTGCCAGCAGTGGGGGCCGGGGGGACACTGAAGCTTTCTTT. The chain employs TRBV2 and TRBJ1-1; weak D call: TRBD1 (5 bases). Germline CDR1 reads SNHLY; CDR2 reads FYNNEI. The CDR3 length is 14 residues. The germline V and J ends were trimmed by 4 bases and 3 bases, with 12 bases remaining between them.

The CDR3 sequence is CASSRDYDIAFF. The CDR3 nucleotides read TGTGCCAGCAGCCGGGACTACGATATTGCTTTCTTT. The chain uses TRBV5-6 and TRBJ1-1; D might be TRBD1 (5 bases). With 4 bases removed from V and 11 bases from J, the gap between germline ends came to 15 bases. Germline V gene lookup returns CDR1 SGHDT and CDR2 YYEEEE. The CDR3 is made up of 12 amino acids.

Here the CDR3 reads CASSRGQVGANVLTF. Here the CDR3 DNA reads TGTGCCAGTAGTAGAGGACAGGTCGGGGCCAACGTCCTGACTTTC. The chain recombines TRBV19 with TRBJ2-6; 7 bases align to TRBD1. V gave up 4 bases and J gave up 4 bases; unmatched junction bases: 4. This CDR3 contains 15 residues. Germline CDR1 and CDR2: LNHDA and SQIVND (reference sequence).

The V gene is TRBV4-2, the J gene TRBJ2-3; 10 bases match TRBD2. Looked up from germline, CDR1 is LGHNA and CDR2 is YNFKEQ. The CDR3 sequence is 15 residues long. V was clipped by 3 bases and J by 6 bases; unmatched bases: 6. DNA for the CDR3: TGTGCCAGCAGCCACAGCGGGGGGGCCGAGGATACGCAGTATTTT. This sequence encodes CASSHSGGAEDTQYF.

The chain carries TRBV11-2 and TRBJ1-2; no clear D. Per the germline V gene, CDR1 is SGHAT and CDR2 is FQNNGV. This CDR3 contains 13 residues. V was cut by 1 base and J by 6 bases, with 9 bases left in between. The CDR3 reads CASSLVLGDGYTF. In nucleotides, the CDR3 is TGTGCCAGCAGCTTAGTTTTGGGCGATGGCTACACCTTC.

There are a few counts of this clone. The J gene is TRBJ1-3, the V gene TRBV9; D is possibly TRBD1 (6 bases). V was cut by 3 bases and J by 0 bases, with 7 bases left in between. The CDR3 has 14 residues. Germline loops: CDR1 SGDLS, CDR2 YYNGEE. CDR3 nucleotides: TGTGCCAGCAGCGAGGGACACTCTGGAAACACCATATATTTT. It encodes CASSEGHSGNTIYF. The full variable domain, completed using reference TRBV9 and TRBJ1-3, is DSGVTQTPKHLITATGQRVTLRCSPRSGDLSVYWYQQSLDQGLQFLIQYYNGEERAKGNILERFSAQQFPDLHSELNLSSLELGDSALYFCASSEGHSGNTIYFGEGSWLTVV.

This sequence joins TRBV7-9 and TRBJ2-7; D unclear. Germline values: CDR1 SEHNR, CDR2 FQNEAQ (reference sequence). The V end lost 4 bases, the J end lost 7 bases, and 8 bases lay between the germline ends. This CDR3 region has 11 residues. The CDR3 reads CASSWAGEQYF. The CDR3 coding sequence is TGTGCCAGCAGCTGGGCCGGAGAGCAGTACTTC.

V usage is TRBV6-1 and J usage is TRBJ1-5; D uncertain. This CDR3 region has 13 residues. Trimming removed 6 bases from V and 3 bases from J, with 9 bases in between. The germline gives CDR1 MNHNS, CDR2 SASEGT. CDR3 DNA: TGTGCCAGCAGGCAGGTTAACAATCAGCCCCAGCATTTT. Amino acid sequence: CASRQVNNQPQHF.

The chain employs TRBV5-1 and TRBJ2-6; D remains unclear. Germline CDR1 and CDR2: SGHRS and YFSETQ. With 4 bases removed from V and 4 bases from J, the gap between germline ends came to 15 bases. The CDR3 consists of 16 residues. The CDR3 here is CASSPPLDTGANVLTF. In nucleotides, the CDR3 is TGCGCCAGCAGCCCGCCCTTAGACACCGGGGCCAACGTCCTGACTTTC.

The chain is built from TRBV5-6 and TRBJ1-2, with D tentatively TRBD1 (6 bases). The V gene's germline CDR1 is SGHDT and CDR2 YYEEEE. The CDR3 extends over 12 amino acids. The V end was cut by 4 bases, the J end by 8 bases, with 12 bases between. Here the CDR3 DNA reads TGTGCCAGCAGCCGCGGGACACGGGGCTACACCTTC. As protein: CASSRGTRGYTF.

This clone has a single count. The chain is built from TRBV4-1 and TRBJ2-7, with 12 nucleotides matching TRBD2. The germline V gene encodes CDR1 MGHRA and CDR2 YSYEKL. The CDR3 length is 14 residues. Trimming at V came to 5 bases and at J to 4 bases, leaving 3 bases not matched to a gene. Here the CDR3 DNA reads TGCGCCAGCAGCGAGACTAGCGGGAGTTACGAGCAGTACTTC. This sequence encodes CASSETSGSYEQYF.

The chain carries TRBV18 and TRBJ1-2; a possible D gene is TRBD1 (6 bases). Germline V lookup: CDR1 KGHSH, CDR2 LQKENI. V dropped 4 bases and J dropped 8 bases, with 23 bases sitting between them. The CDR3 contains 16 residues. CDR3 sequence: CASSRDLVGGPRGYTF. CDR3 nucleotides: TGTGCCAGCTCACGCGACCTAGTTGGGGGCCCACGGGGCTACACCTTC. The full variable domain, its missing parts supplied by reference TRBV18 and TRBJ1-2, is NAGVMQNPRHLVRRRGQEARLRCSPMKGHSHVYWYRQLPEEGLKFMVYLQKENIIDESGMPKERFSAEFPKEGPSILRIQQVVRGDSAAYFCASSRDLVGGPRGYTFGSGTRLTVV.

The chain combines TRBV7-8 with TRBJ1-1, with a possible D match to TRBD1 (5 bases). Per germline, CDR1 SGHVS and CDR2 FQNEAQ. This CDR3 has 14 amino acids. The V and J ends lost 1 base and 6 bases respectively, with 12 bases between them. The CDR3 is CASSLVISGPEAFF. The DNA for the CDR3 is TGTGCCAGCAGCTTAGTAATCTCAGGGCCTGAAGCTTTCTTT.

Only one count was recorded for this clone. This chain joins TRBV7-2 and TRBJ1-1; no firm D call. Trimming shortened V by 2 bases and J by 1 base, and 5 bases separated the two germline ends. The CDR3 consists of 13 residues. Germline values: CDR1 SGHTA, CDR2 FQGNSA. The DNA for the CDR3 is TGTGCCAGCAGCTTACGACGGAACACTGAAGCTTTCTTT. Its translation: CASSLRRNTEAFF.

The J gene is TRBJ2-7, the V gene TRBV6-6; D is ambiguous. Germline V gene lookup returns CDR1 MNHNY and CDR2 SVGAGI (reference sequence). Trimming removed 4 bases at V and 3 bases at J, with 13 bases between. The CDR3 runs to 14 residues. The CDR3 nucleotides read TGTGCCAGCAGTTCCCAGAGCCACCACTACGAGCAGTACTTC. Amino acids: CASSSQSHHYEQYF.

This chain links TRBV19 with TRBJ2-7; a weak D match, TRBD2 (6 bases). V was trimmed by 4 bases and J by 7 bases, leaving 26 bases between them. The CDR3 runs to 17 residues. Per the germline V gene, CDR1 is LNHDA and CDR2 is SQIVND (reference sequence). The CDR3 bases are TGTGCCAGTAGTACCCCGGTTGGCGGACTACGCCCCTCGGAGCAGTACTTC. Translated: CASSTPVGGLRPSEQYF.

The chain employs TRBV2 and TRBJ1-3; no clear D. Trimming stripped 6 bases from V and 1 base from J, with 13 bases between. CDR1 and CDR2 (germline): SNHLY, FYNNEI. CDR3 size: 15 residues. CDR3 region: CASRQDSISGNTIYF. In DNA form, the CDR3 reads TGTGCCAGCAGGCAGGACTCGATATCTGGAAACACCATATATTTT.

The rearrangement uses TRBV15 and TRBJ1-5; D gene ambiguous. The CDR3 extends over 13 amino acids. The V and J ends lost 1 base and 11 bases respectively, with 12 bases between them. CDR1 and CDR2 (germline): LNHNV, YYDKDF (reference sequence). The CDR3 sequence is CATSRVGIGTQHF. The CDR3 bases are TGTGCCACCAGCAGAGTGGGAATAGGGACCCAGCATTTT.

The V gene is TRBV5-4, the J gene TRBJ2-1, with 12 bases lining up with TRBD2. CDR3 length: 15 residues. Trimming at V came to 2 bases and at J to 5 bases, leaving 2 bases not matched to a gene. CDR1 is SGHNT and CDR2 is YYREEE in the germline V gene (reference sequence). CDR3 DNA sequence: TGTGCCAGCAGCTTTCCTAGCGGGGGGGACAATGAGCAGTTCTTC. Translating gives CASSFPSGGDNEQFF.

This clone came up a few times. This chain joins TRBV19 and TRBJ1-5; D is unresolved. With 7 bases removed from V and 4 bases from J, the gap between germline ends came to 11 bases. Germline CDR1 is LNHDA and CDR2 is SQIVND (reference sequence). The CDR3 has 13 residues. The CDR3 nucleotides read TGTGCCAGTACCTTTCTGGGAAATCAGCCCCAGCATTTT. Encoded protein: CASTFLGNQPQHF.

The V gene is TRBV30, the J gene TRBJ1-1; D remains unclear. Looked up from germline, CDR1 is GTSNPN and CDR2 is SVGIG (reference sequence). The germline V and J ends were trimmed by 2 bases and 4 bases, with 17 bases remaining between them. This CDR3 comprises 15 residues. DNA of the CDR3: TGTGCCTGGAGTAGTTCCTGGGCCCGGGGCACTGAAGCTTTCTTT. This gives the protein CAWSSSWARGTEAFF.